These 15 T cell receptor beta chains share one sample of origin, sequenced in a study of low-dose radiotherapy and immunotherapy resistance in tumors. TRAV- and TRBV-specific primers primed first-strand cDNA, covering alpha and beta chains. It was with a constant-region primer and a V-primer adapter that TCRs were amplified over about 20 PCR cycles. From the reads, TCRdb called clonotypes with MiXCR, one entry per CDR3 protein. This table holds about 82,000 distinct CDR3 sequences, approximately 20% found once. Indicated time point: before trial treatment. The specimen comprised PBMCs, sampled before treatment. Receptors were obtained from a male donor with prostate cancer.

In the case of this clonotype: A far more abundant clone sits one base away, making this likely a read error. V usage is TRBV28 and J usage is TRBJ2-3, with TRBD2 matching 7 bases. The V and J ends lost 6 bases and 4 bases, in that order; junction bases with no gene match: 22. Looked up from germline, CDR1 is MDHEN and CDR2 is SYDVKM. The length of the CDR3 is 19 residues. The DNA of the CDR3 is TGTGCCAGCAGCCAGCAAATCCGGCGAGAGGGAGGGCGAGCAGATACGCAGTATTTT. It is translated as CASSQQIRREGGRADTQYF.

In its sample, this clonotype was seen many times. The V gene is TRBV20-1, the J gene TRBJ2-7; D uncertain. Germline V gene data show CDR1 as DFQATT and CDR2 as SNEGSKA (reference sequence). V lost 0 bases, J lost 9 bases, and 12 bases lay in between. The CDR3 extends over 12 amino acids. CDR3 DNA sequence: TGCAGTGCTAGAGATACACCAATCCGGCAGTACTTC. Its translation is CSARDTPIRQYF.

Ten or more counts support this clonotype. The chain joins TRBV5-5 to TRBJ1-2, with no clear D. Trimming stripped 2 bases from V and 4 bases from J, with 6 bases between. Germline V CDR1 and CDR2: SGHKS, YYEKEE (reference sequence). This CDR3 is built from 12 residues. The CDR3 spells CASSFRSYGYTF. The CDR3 DNA sequence: TGTGCCAGCAGCTTTAGGAGCTATGGCTACACCTTC.

On this clonotype itself: Because the CDR3 is missing its conserved closing phenylalanine or tryptophan, this is likely a read error. The chain combines TRBV7-2 with TRBJ2-1; D unresolved. Germline V CDR1 and CDR2: SGHTA, FQGNSA. V gave up 5 bases and J gave up 0 bases, with 17 bases separating them. The CDR3 loop spans 17 amino acids. This CDR3 is CASSRTLTPSSYNEQFL. The CDR3 DNA follows: TGTGCCAGCAGCCGTACTCTTACCCCGAGCTCCTACAATGAGCAGTTCCTC.

This clonotype showed up many times. The chain has TRBV4-2 and TRBJ1-1; possibly TRBD1 for D (6 bases). With 1 base removed from V and 4 bases from J, the gap between germline ends came to 7 bases. This CDR3 is 13 amino acids long. The germline gives CDR1 LGHNA, CDR2 YNFKEQ. CDR3 residues: CASSQVGGTEAFF. Written as DNA, the CDR3 is TGTGCCAGCAGCCAAGTAGGGGGCACTGAAGCTTTCTTT.

This clonotype was picked up many times. The chain is built from TRBV3-1 and TRBJ2-7, with D unresolved. Germline CDR1 is LGHDT and CDR2 is YNNKEL (reference sequence). V was shortened by 4 bases and J by 2 bases, with 15 bases between the two germline ends. This CDR3 is 15 amino acids long. DNA for the CDR3: TGTGCCAGCAGCCCTCATTCCAGATTTACCTACGAGCAGTACTTC. Protein: CASSPHSRFTYEQYF.

This clonotype was observed many times. The chain uses TRBV14 and TRBJ1-2; D remains ambiguous. Trimming cost V 4 bases and J 6 bases, with 27 bases left between them. The CDR3 runs to 18 residues. Germline lookup yields CDR1 SGHDN and CDR2 FVKESK. CDR3 amino acids: CASSPPRSSVIGRDGYTF. In DNA form, the CDR3 reads TGTGCCAGCAGCCCCCCCCGCTCATCTGTTATTGGCCGGGATGGCTACACCTTC.

This clonotype was recorded many times. The rearrangement joins TRBV5-4 to TRBJ2-1; 12 bases align to TRBD2. This CDR3 has 18 amino acids. V shed 6 bases and J 7 bases; nucleotides not matched to a gene: 17. Germline V gene data show CDR1 as SGHNT and CDR2 as YYREEE (reference sequence). CDR3 coding DNA: TGTGCCAGCACAAGGGGGCTAGCGGGGGGGTCTCCCCAAAATGAGCAGTTCTTC. It encodes CASTRGLAGGSPQNEQFF.

This clonotype has a count of ten or more. The rearrangement links TRBV7-2 to TRBJ2-5; D gene ambiguous. This CDR3 spans 14 amino acids. The V gene lost 0 bases and the J gene lost 5 bases, with 10 bases spanning the gap. In germline, CDR1 is SGHTA, CDR2 FQGNSA. The CDR3 DNA follows: TGTGCCAGCAGCTTAGCCACTGGGCCTGAGACCCAGTACTTC. Its protein product is CASSLATGPETQYF.

At least ten counts were recorded for this clonotype. The chain uses TRBV5-4 and TRBJ2-7; D ambiguous. Trimming left V 4 bases short and J 2 bases short, with 13 bases between. The CDR3 has 14 residues. CDR1 is SGHNT and CDR2 is YYREEE in the germline V gene (reference sequence). The DNA of the CDR3 is TGTGCCAGCAGCATTCCGGACGGAGCCTACGAGCAGTACTTC. It codes for CASSIPDGAYEQYF.

This clonotype has ten or more counts. This rearrangement joins TRBV30 to TRBJ2-1; 8 bases agree with TRBD1. V shed 1 base and J 4 bases; nucleotides not matched to a gene: 3. This CDR3 contains 14 residues. Per the germline V gene, CDR1 is GTSNPN and CDR2 is SVGIG (reference sequence). Here the CDR3 DNA reads TGTGCCTGGAGTGGGGACAGGAATTACAATGAGCAGTTCTTC. Amino acids: CAWSGDRNYNEQFF.

In the case of this clonotype: It may be a read error: a sequence one base away is much more abundant. The chain's CDR3 is CTSSLFSGGNTGELFF. CDR3 bases: TGTACCAGCAGCTTATTTTCAGGGGGCAACACCGGGGAGCTGTTTTTT. V is TRBV7-3 and J is TRBJ2-2, with 8 bases identical to TRBD1. This CDR3 has 16 amino acids. Germline V CDR1 and CDR2: SGHTA, FQGTGA.

Many counts were recorded for this clonotype. The chain combines TRBV19 with TRBJ2-7; no firm D call. CDR3 length: 13 residues. Trimming removed 2 bases from V and 4 bases from J, with 9 bases in between. Germline CDR1 LNHDA, CDR2 SQIVND (reference sequence). The CDR3 spells CASSITRAYEQYF. CDR3 nucleotides: TGTGCCAGTAGTATAACCCGGGCTTACGAGCAGTACTTC.

This clonotype was recorded at least ten times. At one end, the junction sequence differs from germline, possibly due to a read error. The chain uses TRBV7-6 and TRBJ2-1; the match to TRBD2 covers 11 bases. This CDR3 is built from 16 residues. Germline V lookup: CDR1 SGHVS, CDR2 FNYEAQ. The chain's CDR3 is CASSPGRTSGRGEQFF. In nucleotides, the CDR3 is TGTGCTAGCAGCCCAGGGAGGACTAGCGGGCGGGGAGAGCAGTTCTTC. Filled out from reference TRBV7-6 and TRBJ2-1, the complete variable domain reads GAGVSQSPRYKVTKRGQDVALRCDPISGHVSLYWYRQALGQGPEFLTYFNYEAQQDKSGLPNDRFSAERPEGSISTLTIQRTEQRDSAMYRCASSPGRTSGRGEQFFGPGTRLTVL.

Note on this clonotype: Only one base separates this from a far larger clonotype, so it likely reflects a read error. This chain links TRBV6-5 with TRBJ2-7; 7 bases fit TRBD1. This CDR3 is built from 15 residues. V lost 6 bases and J lost 7; bases outside the gene matches: 15. Germline CDR1 MNHEY, CDR2 SVGAGI. CDR3 nucleotide sequence: TGTGCCAGCAGACCGAACAGGGGATTCTACAATGAGCAGTACTTC. This translates into CASRPNRGFYNEQYF.